This section outlines one T cell receptor beta chain sequence together with its context. Its antigen is undetermined. This sample is part of a study of shared clonotypes between healthy human individuals. Background on the study: CD8 memory received one plate per donor, CD8 naive two, CD4 memory three and CD4 naive three.

The CDR3 loop spans 14 amino acids. In germline, CDR1 is MNHNY, CDR2 SVGAGI (reference sequence). The trim removed 10 bases at V and 8 bases at J, leaving 7 bases unmatched. Terminally differentiated effector memory CD45RA+ cells were excluded from the naive CD8 cells, which were CD45RO-negative and positively selected for CCR7. All of the donors resided in Nashville, Tennessee, and each was a Caucasian adult. Notes on the study in general: The study sampled only blood, and tissue repertoires likely differ. In contrast to clonotypes shared by all four donors, non-shared clonotypes had lower generation probabilities.

Sequenced by immunoSEQ multiplex PCR; TCRdb stores in-frame clones only, minus some. Among a few hundred thousand clones, over 95% were seen once, and the ten largest hold over 0.09%. The TCR sequence derives from a woman in her twenties or thirties in good health. Material: naive CD8+ T cells sorted from blood. The V call is TRBV6-6, the J call TRBJ2-1; TRBD2 aligns across 14 bases. The CDR3 here is CATSGLAGGYEQFF. As DNA, the CDR3 is TGTGCCACCTCCGGACTAGCGGGAGGCTATGAGCAGTTCTTC.